These T cell receptor beta chains were read from a single sample in a study of monozygotic twins with inflammatory bowel disease. TCRdb reprocessed the 5' RACE reads and reports one entry per CDR3 protein, with no DNA. This table holds about 300,000 distinct CDR3 sequences. The sample was blood. The receptors derive from a human donor with ulcerative colitis or Crohn's disease, or a healthy co-twin of an affected twin (not recorded which). Each CDR3 is given with its conserved first and last residue.

v_gene: TRBV19
j_gene: TRBJ2-3
CDR3aa: CASSTGRRNTDTQYF

v_gene: TRBV4-2
j_gene: TRBJ2-2
CDR3aa: CASSHPRVAGGPGNTGELFF

v_gene: TRBV5-6
j_gene: TRBJ2-1
CDR3aa: CASSFRTSGSGEQFF

v_gene: TRBV30
j_gene: TRBJ2-5
CDR3aa: CAWSSGVRETQYF

v_gene: TRBV5-1
j_gene: TRBJ2-7
CDR3aa: CASRETTSGAQYF

v_gene: TRBV7-9
j_gene: TRBJ2-1
CDR3aa: CASSPLAGVRYNEQFF

v_gene: TRBV7-9
j_gene: TRBJ2-3
CDR3aa: CASTRPGVSTDTQYF

v_gene: TRBV6-2/TRBV6-3
j_gene: TRBJ2-1
CDR3aa: CASSPSRVQFF

v_gene: TRBV10-1
j_gene: TRBJ2-7
CDR3aa: CASSDRYSRYEQYF

v_gene: TRBV7-9
j_gene: TRBJ1-2
CDR3aa: CASSLLRGTYGYTF

v_gene: TRBV5-5
j_gene: TRBJ1-2
CDR3aa: CASSFGGQGNYGYTF

v_gene: TRBV28
j_gene: TRBJ2-7
CDR3aa: CAIRRQGKVGEQYF

v_gene: TRBV7-2
j_gene: TRBJ1-1
CDR3aa: CASSFNRGHTEAFF

v_gene: TRBV7-9
j_gene: TRBJ2-1
CDR3aa: CASSEIKRLVGEQFF

v_gene: TRBV7-9
j_gene: TRBJ2-1
CDR3aa: CASSSGTGGSYEQFF

v_gene: TRBV24-1
j_gene: TRBJ1-5
CDR3aa: CATSDFRGNQPQHF

v_gene: TRBV20-1
j_gene: TRBJ1-2
CDR3aa: CSASEGISPLPNYGYTF

v_gene: TRBV30
j_gene: TRBJ1-1
CDR3aa: CAWSRRIWADTEAFF

v_gene: TRBV3-1
j_gene: TRBJ2-3
CDR3aa: CASSQFAGGLVGDTQYF

v_gene: TRBV5-4
j_gene: TRBJ2-7
CDR3aa: CASSIKTSGRAHEQYF

v_gene: TRBV12-3/TRBV12-4
j_gene: TRBJ1-1
CDR3aa: CASRSGILNTEAFF

v_gene: TRBV7-2
j_gene: TRBJ2-4
CDR3aa: CASSLTSGPSGDIQYF

v_gene: TRBV24-1
j_gene: TRBJ1-2
CDR3aa: CATSDPPNGYTF